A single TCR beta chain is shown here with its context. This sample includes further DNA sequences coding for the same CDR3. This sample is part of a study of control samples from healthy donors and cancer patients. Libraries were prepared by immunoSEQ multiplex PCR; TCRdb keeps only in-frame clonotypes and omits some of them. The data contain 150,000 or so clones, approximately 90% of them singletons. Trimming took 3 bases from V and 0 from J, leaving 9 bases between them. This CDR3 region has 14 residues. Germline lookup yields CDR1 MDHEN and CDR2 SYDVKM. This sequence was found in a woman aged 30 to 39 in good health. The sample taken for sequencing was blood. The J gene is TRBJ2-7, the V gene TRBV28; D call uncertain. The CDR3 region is CASSFGRSSYEQYF. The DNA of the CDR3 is TGTGCCAGCAGTTTTGGCAGGAGCTCCTACGAGCAGTACTTC.